This TCR beta chain emerged from a study of lymphopenia after photon versus proton radiotherapy. Regarding the study as a whole: Proton therapy kept repertoires fairly stable, unlike photons, which gained effector/memory cells. In patients who died, overall survival fell as post-nadir TCR diversity dropped more. After the lymphocyte nadir, photon-treated repertoires showed oligoclonal expansion, especially of CD8+ Temra cells. Survival link was tested only in deceased patients; proton benefit remains a possibility.

Details on this clone: Its target is not known. The sample has other DNA sequences that encode this CDR3 too.

Data came from immunoSEQ multiplex PCR; TCRdb stores just in-frame clones and leaves some out. The table shows roughly 40,000 clones, with around 81% occurring only once. The source is a woman between 70 and 85 years old with pancreatic cancer. This sample comprised peripheral blood, obtained from a patient treated with proton-based radiotherapy.

The CDR3 region has the DNA TGCGCCAGCAGCCCACAGGGTAGCAATCAGCCCCAGCATTTT. This translates into CASSPQGSNQPQHF. This chain joins TRBV5-1 and TRBJ1-5, with TRBD1 as a possible D gene (6 bases). With 4 bases removed from V and 0 bases from J, the gap between germline ends came to 8 bases. The germline CDR1 and CDR2 sequences are SGHRS and YFSETQ. This CDR3 contains 14 residues. The full variable domain, its missing parts supplied by reference TRBV5-1 and TRBJ1-5, is KAGVTQTPRYLIKTRGQQVTLSCSPISGHRSVSWYQQTPGQGLQFLFEYFSETQRNKGNFPGRFSGRQFSNSRSEMNVSTLELGDSALYLCASSPQGSNQPQHFGDGTRLSIL.